The next 24 T cell receptor beta chains were all read from a single sample in a study of blood T cell repertoires in COVID-19. The data were produced by immunoSEQ multiplex PCR, yet TCRdb's version contains in-frame clones alone and is incomplete. Among roughly 230,000 clones listed, around four fifths were seen once. Sequenced material: peripheral blood. These receptors came from a man aged 40-49 years with active or convalescent COVID-19.

The chain links TRBV19 to TRBJ1-1; the D gene is possibly TRBD1 (5 bases). CDR1 is LNHDA and CDR2 is SQIVND in the germline V gene (reference sequence). V lost 4 bases, J lost 3 bases, and 12 bases lay in between. The CDR3 loop spans 14 amino acids. The CDR3 bases are TGTGCCAGTAGTACGACAGTAACCTACACTGAAGCTTTCTTT. Translation gives CASSTTVTYTEAFF.

The V call is TRBV27, the J call TRBJ1-2, with a possible D match to TRBD1 (5 bases). Trimming removed 6 bases from V and 6 bases from J, with 23 bases in between. The CDR3 loop spans 16 amino acids. Germline V gene sequence: CDR1 MNHEY, CDR2 SMNVEV (reference sequence). CDR3 coding DNA: TGTGCCAGCAGCCTACTAAACAGGTTGCCGGTAGATGGCTACACCTTC. Translating it yields CASSLLNRLPVDGYTF.

In nucleotides, the CDR3 is TGTGCCAGCTCACCAGGTATGGGGCTCGTCAATGAGCAGTTCTTC. Translating it yields CASSPGMGLVNEQFF. This sequence joins TRBV18 and TRBJ2-1; a weak D match, TRBD1 (5 bases). This CDR3 has 15 residues. Germline values: CDR1 KGHSH, CDR2 LQKENI. The V gene lost 2 bases and the J gene lost 6 bases, with 14 bases spanning the gap.

This clone appeared a few times. V usage is TRBV5-1 and J usage is TRBJ2-2, with 8 bases identical to TRBD2. J gave up 7 bases and V 4 bases, and 9 bases lay outside the gene matches. This CDR3 is 15 amino acids long. The germline V gene encodes CDR1 SGHRS and CDR2 YFSETQ. CDR3 in amino acids: CASSVTSGLGGELFF. CDR3 in DNA: TGCGCCAGCAGCGTTACTAGCGGACTCGGCGGGGAGCTGTTTTTT.

This rearrangement joins TRBV28 to TRBJ2-7, with 11 bases aligning to TRBD2. The germline gives CDR1 MDHEN, CDR2 SYDVKM. The CDR3 contains 16 residues. The V gene end was trimmed by 4 bases and the J gene end by 7 bases; junction bases not matched to a gene: 12. The CDR3, as DNA: TGTGCCAGCAGTTCGACTAGCGGGAAGGGGTCTGGAGAGCAGTACTTC. Translation gives CASSSTSGKGSGEQYF.

CDR3 sequence (DNA): TGTGCCAGTAGTATTTACCGGGACTCCCGAGATACGCAGTATTTT. Its translation: CASSIYRDSRDTQYF. The chain has TRBV19 and TRBJ2-3, with D maybe TRBD2 (6 bases). Trimming cost V 3 bases and J 5 bases, with 15 bases left between them. This CDR3 contains 15 residues. Germline values: CDR1 LNHDA, CDR2 SQIVND (reference sequence).

This sequence joins TRBV30 and TRBJ1-5; 9 bases fit TRBD1. With V trimmed by 1 base and J by 2 bases, 3 bases remained unmatched. The CDR3 is made up of 15 amino acids. CDR1 GTSNPN and CDR2 SVGIG come from the germline V gene (reference sequence). The CDR3 nucleotides read TGTGCCTGGAGTGACAGGGGGCATGGCAATCAGCCCCAGCATTTT. Amino acid sequence: CAWSDRGHGNQPQHF. The variable domain in full, completed from reference TRBV30 and TRBJ1-5, reads SQTIHQWPATLVQPVGSPLSLECTVEGTSNPNLYWYRQAAGRGLQLLFYSVGIGQISSEVPQNLSASRPQDRQFILSSKKLLLSDSGFYLCAWSDRGHGNQPQHFGDGTRLSIL.

The chain employs TRBV2 and TRBJ2-3, with 9 bases aligning to TRBD2. The CDR3 consists of 14 residues. CDR1 is SNHLY, CDR2 FYNNEI, per germline. With 5 bases clipped from V and 5 bases from J, the junction kept 5 bases outside the gene matches. For the CDR3, the DNA is TGTGCCAGCAGTAGGTCTAGCGGGAAAGATACGCAGTATTTT. Protein product: CASSRSSGKDTQYF.

CDR3 DNA sequence: TGTGCCTGGAGTCCAGAAAGGAGGAACATTCAGTACTTC. It is translated as CAWSPERRNIQYF. The V gene is TRBV30, the J gene TRBJ2-4; D is possibly TRBD2 (5 bases). The germline V gene has CDR1 GTSNPN and CDR2 SVGIG (reference sequence). V dropped 2 bases and J dropped 7 bases, with 12 bases sitting between them. CDR3 length: 13 residues. Full variable domain (rest looked up from reference TRBV30 and TRBJ2-4): SQTIHQWPATLVQPVGSPLSLECTVEGTSNPNLYWYRQAAGRGLQLLFYSVGIGQISSEVPQNLSASRPQDRQFILSSKKLLLSDSGFYLCAWSPERRNIQYFGAGTRLSVL.

There are a few counts of this clone. This chain joins TRBV11-3 and TRBJ1-6; D remains unclear. The length of the CDR3 is 17 residues. Trimming took off 1 base at V and 0 bases at J, with 10 bases between the two ends. The germline gives CDR1 SGHNT, CDR2 YENEEA. This CDR3 is CASSLGLASSYNSPLHF. CDR3 coding DNA: TGTGCCAGCAGCTTAGGTCTGGCCAGCTCCTATAATTCACCCCTCCACTTT.

The V gene is TRBV5-1, the J gene TRBJ2-3; 14 nucleotides match TRBD2. Germline V CDR1 and CDR2: SGHRS, YFSETQ. J gave up 6 bases and V 4 bases, and 7 bases lay outside the gene matches. This CDR3 is 16 amino acids long. Written as DNA, the CDR3 is TGCGCCAGCAGCCCACTGACTAGCGGGGGGGATGATACGCAGTATTTT. Encoded protein: CASSPLTSGGDDTQYF.

The rearrangement links TRBV6-5 to TRBJ1-1; tentatively, D is TRBD1 (5 bases). Per the germline V gene, CDR1 is MNHEY and CDR2 is SVGAGI. The CDR3 is made up of 16 amino acids. The V end was cut by 2 bases, the J end by 4 bases, with 17 bases between. The CDR3 here is CASSYTPGRGGTEAFF. The CDR3 DNA is TGTGCCAGCAGTTACACACCGGGACGGGGGGGCACTGAAGCTTTCTTT.

This chain links TRBV28 with TRBJ2-5, with 9 nucleotides matching TRBD1. The V and J ends lost 8 bases and 4 bases, in that order; junction bases with no gene match: 8. The germline CDR1 and CDR2 sequences are MDHEN and SYDVKM. The CDR3 is made up of 14 amino acids. The CDR3 here is CASLDRGRGETQYF. The CDR3 DNA sequence: TGTGCCAGCCTAGACAGGGGGAGGGGAGAGACCCAGTACTTC.

The chain employs TRBV30 and TRBJ2-7; 9 bases align to TRBD1. Losses at the gene ends were 5 bases for V and 4 bases for J; bases not matched to a gene: 12. Looked up from germline, CDR1 is GTSNPN and CDR2 is SVGIG (reference sequence). The CDR3 contains 15 residues. The CDR3, as DNA: TGTGCCTGGGTGCGCCCCGGGACAGGGAGGTACGAGCAGTACTTC. It yields the protein CAWVRPGTGRYEQYF.

This chain joins TRBV6-5 and TRBJ1-4; 7 positions agree with TRBD1. Germline CDR1 is MNHEY and CDR2 is SVGAGI. There are 14 residues in the CDR3. V shed 6 bases and J 6 bases; nucleotides not matched to a gene: 7. CDR3 amino acids: CASRDRRKYEKLFF. CDR3 nucleotides: TGTGCCAGCAGGGACAGGAGGAAATATGAAAAACTGTTTTTT.

This chain connects TRBV9 to TRBJ2-1; TRBD1 is a possible D gene (6 bases). The length of the CDR3 is 16 residues. V lost 5 bases and J lost 0, with 15 bases in between. From germline, CDR1 is SGDLS and CDR2 YYNGEE. The CDR3 region has the DNA TGTGCCAGCAGTGAAACCGGGACACTCTCCTACAATGAGCAGTTCTTC. It yields the protein CASSETGTLSYNEQFF.

The chain uses TRBV6-2 or TRBV6-3 and TRBJ1-1; D is unclear. The germline V gene has CDR1 MNHEY and CDR2 SVGEGT. The CDR3 is 13 amino acids. Trimming left V 9 bases short and J 0 bases short, with 11 bases between. The CDR3 spells CASSEGLNTEAFF. The CDR3 nucleotides are TGTGCCAGTAGCGAGGGCCTGAACACTGAAGCTTTCTTT.

The CDR3 DNA reads as TGCGCCAGCAGCCAAGGAAGACTTTATAATTCACCCCTCCACTTT. This codes for CASSQGRLYNSPLHF. The chain couples TRBV4-1 to TRBJ1-6; D remains unclear. Trimming pared 1 base from V and 4 bases from J, leaving 8 bases between. The germline V gene has CDR1 MGHRA and CDR2 YSYEKL. This CDR3 is built from 15 residues.

V usage is TRBV7-2 and J usage is TRBJ2-2, with D perhaps matching TRBD1 (5 bases). Germline V gene sequence: CDR1 SGHTA, CDR2 FQGNSA. CDR3 length: 15 amino acids. V was shortened by 2 bases and J by 5 bases, with 12 bases between the two germline ends. CDR3 sequence reads: CASSLLQVGTGELFF. The CDR3 DNA sequence: TGTGCCAGCAGCTTATTACAGGTCGGAACCGGGGAGCTGTTTTTT. Filled out from reference TRBV7-2 and TRBJ2-2, the complete variable domain reads GAGVSQSPSNKVTEKGKDVELRCDPISGHTALYWYRQSLGQGLEFLIYFQGNSAPDKSGLPSDRFSAERTGGSVSTLTIQRTQQEDSAVYLCASSLLQVGTGELFFGEGSRLTVL.

The rearrangement uses TRBV9 and TRBJ2-5; 7 bases agree with TRBD2. This CDR3 is built from 15 residues. Germline V lookup: CDR1 SGDLS, CDR2 YYNGEE. V lost 5 bases, J lost 2 bases, and 9 bases stayed unmatched. In nucleotides, the CDR3 is TGTGCCAGCAGTCGCCGAGCGGGGCCGCAAGAGACCCAGTACTTC. This translates into CASSRRAGPQETQYF. Complete variable domain (other parts from reference TRBV9 and TRBJ2-5): DSGVTQTPKHLITATGQRVTLRCSPRSGDLSVYWYQQSLDQGLQFLIQYYNGEERAKGNILERFSAQQFPDLHSELNLSSLELGDSALYFCASSRRAGPQETQYFGPGTRLLVL.

A word on this clone: The sample contains more than one DNA sequence encoding this CDR3. The chain recombines TRBV19 with TRBJ2-7; 8 bases line up with TRBD1. The trim removed 3 bases at V and 3 bases at J, leaving 1 base unmatched. The CDR3 contains 13 residues. CDR1 is LNHDA, CDR2 SQIVND, per germline (reference sequence). Here the CDR3 reads CASSIDRGYEQYF. DNA for the CDR3: TGTGCCAGTAGTATCGACAGGGGCTACGAGCAGTACTTC.

The rearrangement uses TRBV11-2 and TRBJ1-1; possibly TRBD1 for D (5 bases). The V gene's germline CDR1 is SGHAT and CDR2 FQNNGV. The CDR3 sequence is 15 residues long. Between the trimmed V and J ends, which lost 4 bases and 1 base, there was a span of 13 bases. For the CDR3, the DNA is TGTGCCAGCAGCTCCTGGGGGGTAGGGAACACTGAAGCTTTCTTT. As protein: CASSSWGVGNTEAFF.

The J gene is TRBJ2-3, the V gene TRBV19; a weak D match, TRBD1 (5 bases). V lost 1 base, J lost 6 bases, and 11 bases lay in between. Looked up from germline, CDR1 is LNHDA and CDR2 is SQIVND (reference sequence). This CDR3 has 14 amino acids. CDR3 region: CASSIVGALDTQYF. CDR3 nucleotides: TGTGCCAGTAGTATAGTTGGGGCTCTGGATACGCAGTATTTT.

The chain is built from TRBV14 and TRBJ2-1, with 8 bases fitting TRBD1. CDR1 SGHDN and CDR2 FVKESK come from the germline V gene. The J segment lost 8 bases and the V segment lost 1 base, leaving 10 bases of the junction unmatched. The CDR3 sequence is 16 residues long. CDR3 residues: CASSQGGAGGLYEQFF. DNA of the CDR3: TGTGCCAGCAGCCAAGGAGGGGCAGGGGGCCTGTATGAGCAGTTCTTC. The whole variable domain, filled in from reference TRBV14 and TRBJ2-1, reads EAGVTQFPSHSVIEKGQTVTLRCDPISGHDNLYWYRRVMGKEIKFLLHFVKESKQDESGMPNNRFLAERTGGTYSTLKVQPAELEDSGVYFCASSQGGAGGLYEQFFGPGTRLTVL.